The next 16 T cell receptor beta chains were all read from a single sample in a study of T cell responses to AZD1222 COVID-19 vaccine. Assay: immunoSEQ multiplex PCR; the TCRdb copy retains only in-frame clones and omits some. This table has 200,000 or so clones, about 93% appearing once. The material sequenced was peripheral blood, taken on day 0 of MenACWY control vaccination. The receptor set was obtained from an adult in good health.

Written as DNA, the CDR3 is TGTGCCAGCTCACCAAATGCGGGGGCCCCCGAGACCCAGTACTTC. Translated: CASSPNAGAPETQYF. The chain is built from TRBV18 and TRBJ2-5, with a tentative D call TRBD2 (7 bases). This CDR3 comprises 15 residues. V dropped 2 bases and J dropped 5 bases, with 15 bases sitting between them. The germline gives CDR1 KGHSH, CDR2 LQKENI.

V usage is TRBV7-9 and J usage is TRBJ2-3; 14 nucleotides match TRBD2. In germline, CDR1 is SEHNR, CDR2 FQNEAQ (reference sequence). The CDR3 contains 13 residues. V was clipped by 4 bases and J by 11 bases; unmatched bases: 2. In DNA, the CDR3 is TGTGCCAGCAGCTCCGGGACTAGCGGGAGGCAGTATTTT. Translated: CASSSGTSGRQYF.

The chain recombines TRBV19 with TRBJ1-2; perhaps TRBD1 as D (5 bases). This CDR3 is 13 amino acids long. Trimming left V 4 bases short and J 8 bases short, with 14 bases between. Germline CDR1 and CDR2: LNHDA and SQIVND (reference sequence). The CDR3 DNA reads as TGTGCCAGTAGTAATACAGGTGGGGGAGGCTACACCTTC. Its translation: CASSNTGGGGYTF.

Only one count was recorded for this clone. The V gene is TRBV18, the J gene TRBJ1-2, with a possible D match to TRBD1 (5 bases). V dropped 3 bases and J dropped 8 bases, with 16 bases sitting between them. The germline gives CDR1 KGHSH, CDR2 LQKENI. CDR3 size: 14 residues. CDR3 loop: CASSPSGREGGYTF. The CDR3 DNA reads as TGTGCCAGCTCACCTTCGGGGAGAGAGGGGGGCTACACCTTC.

The genes are TRBV19 and TRBJ2-3, with 8 bases aligning to TRBD2. CDR3 length equals 14 residues. Looked up from germline, CDR1 is LNHDA and CDR2 is SQIVND (reference sequence). Trimming cost V 4 bases and J 3 bases; bases outside gene matches: 3. CDR3 sequence reads: CASSSGGRTDTQYF. Written as DNA, the CDR3 is TGTGCCAGTAGTAGCGGGGGGAGGACAGATACGCAGTATTTT.

In this sample, this clone turned up once. The chain employs TRBV3-1 (or the pseudogene TRBV3-2) and TRBJ2-6; tentatively, D is TRBD1 (6 bases). Trimming left V 1 base short and J 0 bases short, with 10 bases between. The CDR3 covers 17 residues. The germline V gene encodes CDR1 LGHDT and CDR2 YNNKEL (reference sequence). In DNA, the CDR3 is TGTGCCAGCAGCCAAGCCGGCAGGGGCTCTGGGGCCAACGTCCTGACTTTC. Its protein product is CASSQAGRGSGANVLTF.

This chain links TRBV6-5 with TRBJ1-1; TRBD1 might be the D (5 bases). The V and J ends lost 6 bases and 4 bases respectively, with 18 bases between them. CDR1 is MNHEY, CDR2 SVGAGI, per germline. The CDR3 consists of 15 residues. In DNA form, the CDR3 reads TGTGCCAGCAGGACGGCGCGTCAGGGTTTCACTGAAGCTTTCTTT. Translation gives CASRTARQGFTEAFF.

V is TRBV27 and J is TRBJ2-1; no clear D gene. From germline, CDR1 is MNHEY and CDR2 SMNVEV (reference sequence). The ends were cut back, 3 bases at V and 6 bases at J, with 15 bases in the middle. This CDR3 has 15 residues. In DNA, the CDR3 is TGTGCCAGCAGTTTTTCACGCGCGGTGGTCAATGAGCAGTTCTTC. It is translated as CASSFSRAVVNEQFF.

The V and J genes are TRBV10-2 and TRBJ1-1, with D possibly TRBD1 on 6 matching bases. Trimming took off 6 bases at V and 7 bases at J, with 12 bases between the two ends. Germline V lookup: CDR1 WSHSY, CDR2 SAAADI. CDR3 length equals 12 residues. CDR3 region: CASRQGRIEAFF. CDR3 coding DNA: TGCGCCAGCAGACAGGGAAGGATTGAAGCTTTCTTT.

This clone was counted once. The V call is TRBV30, the J call TRBJ1-3, with unresolved D. This CDR3 spans 12 amino acids. CDR1 GTSNPN and CDR2 SVGIG come from the germline V gene (reference sequence). Trimming left V 8 bases short and J 8 bases short, with 16 bases between. CDR3 coding DNA: TGTGCCCGATCGACAAGGCGGGACACCATATATTTT. Amino acid sequence: CARSTRRDTIYF.

The chain joins TRBV28 to TRBJ1-1; TRBD1 is a possible D gene (5 bases). This CDR3 has 12 residues. V was pared by 2 bases and J by 11 bases, with 12 bases between. The V gene's germline CDR1 is MDHEN and CDR2 SYDVKM. CDR3 protein: CASSLGTWGAFF. DNA for the CDR3: TGTGCCAGCAGTTTAGGGACCTGGGGGGCTTTCTTT.

This clone appeared a few times. The V and J genes are TRBV6-6 and TRBJ1-1; D not certain. Trimming took off 6 bases at V and 6 bases at J, with 17 bases between the two ends. CDR3 size: 14 residues. Germline V gene lookup returns CDR1 MNHNY and CDR2 SVGAGI (reference sequence). CDR3 amino acids: CASSHGPGKPEAFF. Here the CDR3 DNA reads TGTGCCAGCAGCCACGGGCCGGGGAAGCCTGAAGCTTTCTTT.

The chain is built from TRBV3-1 (or the pseudogene TRBV3-2) and TRBJ2-1; 7 nucleotides line up with TRBD1. J gave up 6 bases and V 3 bases, and 8 bases lay outside the gene matches. CDR3 size: 15 residues. Per the germline V gene, CDR1 is LGHDT and CDR2 is YNNKEL (reference sequence). This CDR3 is CASSHLVDRSNEQFF. For the CDR3, the DNA is TGTGCCAGCAGCCATCTCGTGGACAGGTCCAATGAGCAGTTCTTC.

This chain links TRBV7-3 with TRBJ2-2, with 10 bases that match TRBD1. CDR1 is SGHTA and CDR2 is FQGTGA in the germline V gene. The junction had 11 bases not matched to a gene; V was cut back by 6 bases and J by 7 bases. The CDR3 has 16 amino acids. The CDR3 sequence is CASRSPGQGTNGELFF. CDR3 sequence (DNA): TGTGCCAGCAGAAGCCCGGGACAGGGGACGAACGGGGAGCTGTTTTTT.

This chain connects TRBV5-1 to TRBJ1-2; D not certain. Trimming took 4 bases from V and 3 from J, leaving 13 bases between them. The CDR3 sequence is 14 residues long. Germline CDR1 is SGHRS and CDR2 is YFSETQ. The CDR3 region is CASSHGRDYYGYTF. CDR3 DNA: TGCGCCAGCAGCCATGGGAGGGATTACTATGGCTACACCTTC. The whole variable domain, remainder taken from reference TRBV5-1 and TRBJ1-2, is KAGVTQTPRYLIKTRGQQVTLSCSPISGHRSVSWYQQTPGQGLQFLFEYFSETQRNKGNFPGRFSGRQFSNSRSEMNVSTLELGDSALYLCASSHGRDYYGYTFGSGTRLTVV.

This rearrangement joins TRBV7-2 to TRBJ1-2; 7 bases line up with TRBD1. With V trimmed by 2 bases and J by 8 bases, 17 bases remained unmatched. The CDR3 is 17 residues long. Looked up from germline, CDR1 is SGHTA and CDR2 is FQGNSA. This CDR3 is CASSLRSEGRGYGGYTF. CDR3 coding DNA: TGTGCCAGCAGCTTAAGGAGTGAGGGCAGGGGGTATGGCGGCTACACCTTC.